The present T cell receptor beta chain was sequenced within a study of blood T cell repertoires in COVID-19. V trimming: 4 bases; J trimming: 5 bases; junction bases outside the gene matches: 9. CDR1 SGHRS and CDR2 YFSETQ come from the germline V gene. The CDR3 sequence is 16 residues long. The table came from immunoSEQ multiplex PCR; TCRdb's copy has only in-frame clones and leaves some out. The sample includes some 350,000 clones, approximately 89% seen only once; the top ten take roughly 3.3%. The genes are TRBV5-1 and TRBJ2-3, with 11 bases lining up with TRBD2. The sample consisted of peripheral blood. The TCR originated in a woman in her late teens or twenties who had recovered from COVID-19. The CDR3 sequence: CASSKKTSGNQDTQYF. The CDR3 coding sequence is TGCGCCAGCAGCAAAAAGACTAGCGGGAATCAAGATACGCAGTATTTT.